The subject of this entry is one TCR beta chain. The authors' processing: Amplification of reference gene primers provided the estimated nucleated cell counts. Here immunoSEQ multiplex PCR was the method, and the copy in TCRdb shows in-frame clones only, minus some. The V and J calls and clone size are taken from that table; D and trimming were inferred from the DNA. The sample includes some 240,000 clones, around 80% of them seen just once. This entry is derived from a study of blood T cell repertoires in COVID-19. Study context: COVID-19 samples, acute and convalescent, were from the United States, Italy and Spain. T cells, B-cell-depleted T cells, or PBMCs provided the cDNA or gDNA that served as material.

This CDR3 is built from 12 residues. The V gene lost 4 bases and the J gene lost 3 bases, with 9 bases spanning the gap. Germline V CDR1 and CDR2: SQVTM, ANQGSEA. Specimen: peripheral blood. V is TRBV29-1 and J is TRBJ1-2; D gene unclear. The sequence came from a man between 45 and 60 years old with active or convalescent COVID-19. Written as DNA, the CDR3 is TGCAGCGTTGCGATGCAGGACTATGGCTACACCTTC. It translates to CSVAMQDYGYTF.